This T cell receptor (beta chain) came from a study of read filtering for tumor transcriptome and immune sequencing. General observations from the study: In IR-seq, single-read clonotypes were around 80% of clonotypes but about 3.5% of reads.

The CDR3 has 19 residues. The V and J ends lost 2 bases and 2 bases, in that order; junction bases with no gene match: 11. Germline values: CDR1 MNHEY, CDR2 SVGAGI. Molecular barcoded adaptors covering alpha/delta and beta/gamma chains were used on roughly 370 ng RNA. TCRdb re-called the reads with MiXCR, one entry per CDR3 protein. The sample includes 35,000 to 40,000 distinct CDR3 sequences, roughly an eighth of them seen just once. The sample holds many counts of this clonotype. Its matching antigen is unknown. The V and J genes are TRBV6-5 and TRBJ2-2; 10 bases agree with TRBD2. This TCR was sampled from a donor at least 40 years old with multiple myeloma. Sequencing was done on a sample of a population of CD138-negative cells sorted from bone marrow. The DNA of the CDR3 is TGTGCCAGCAGTTACGACAGGTGGCTAGCGGGAGTAAACACCGGGGAGCTGTTTTTT. Protein sequence: CASSYDRWLAGVNTGELFF.